This T cell receptor (beta chain) was identified in a study of CD8 T cells in Susac syndrome. Study-level findings and limits: The study conceded that relatively few individuals underwent its TCR sequencing and HLA analysis.

This clonotype was seen a handful of times. Antigen: not known. Because the CDR3's place on the DNA is in doubt, the DNA is left out and the CDR3 is given as listed by TCRdb. Random hexamers were used to reverse transcribe an amount of roughly 0.45 to 1 ug RNA. MiXCR, run by TCRdb on the immunoSEQ multiplex PCR reads, gives a single entry per CDR3 protein. Counted here are about 400,000 distinct CDR3 sequences, more than 70% occurring once; the ten biggest clones make up around 0.12%. CDR1 MNHEY and CDR2 SVGAGI come from the germline V gene. Ends included, the CDR3 has 15 residues. Sequenced sample: CD8+ T cells from PBMCs. The clonotype comes from a human donor with multiple sclerosis. This chain joins TRBV6-5 and TRBJ2-1. The CDR3 sequence: CASSTSWSSYNEQFF.